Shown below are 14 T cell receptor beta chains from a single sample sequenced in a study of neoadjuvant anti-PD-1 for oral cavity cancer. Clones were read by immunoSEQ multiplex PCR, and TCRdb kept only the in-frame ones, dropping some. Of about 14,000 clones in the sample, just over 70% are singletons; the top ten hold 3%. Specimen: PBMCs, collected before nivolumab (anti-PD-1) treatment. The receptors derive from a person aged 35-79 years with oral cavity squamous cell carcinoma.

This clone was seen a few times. The CDR3, as DNA: TGTGCCAGCAGCCCTAGAGAGAAAAACATTCAGTACTTC. It encodes CASSPREKNIQYF. V gene TRBV7-9 combines with J gene TRBJ2-4; D uncertain. V lost 5 bases and J lost 4, with 9 bases in between. The CDR3 runs to 13 residues. From germline, CDR1 is SEHNR and CDR2 FQNEAQ (reference sequence).

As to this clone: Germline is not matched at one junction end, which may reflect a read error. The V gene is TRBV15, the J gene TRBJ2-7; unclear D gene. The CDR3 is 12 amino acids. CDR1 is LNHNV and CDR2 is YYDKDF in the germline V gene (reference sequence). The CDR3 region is CATSSGGYLEIF. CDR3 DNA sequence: TGTGCCACCAGCAGTGGTGGTTACCTTGAAATTTTC.

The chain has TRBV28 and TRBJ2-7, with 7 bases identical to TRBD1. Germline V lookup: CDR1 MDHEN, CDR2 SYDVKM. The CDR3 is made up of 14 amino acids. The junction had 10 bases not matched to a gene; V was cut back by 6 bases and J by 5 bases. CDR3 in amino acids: CASSTYRGFNEQYF. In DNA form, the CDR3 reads TGTGCCAGCAGCACCTACAGGGGTTTTAACGAGCAGTACTTC.

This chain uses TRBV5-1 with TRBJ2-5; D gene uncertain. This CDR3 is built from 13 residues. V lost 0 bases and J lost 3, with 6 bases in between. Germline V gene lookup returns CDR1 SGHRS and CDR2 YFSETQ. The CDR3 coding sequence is TGCGCCAGCAGCTTGGGCACTGAAGAGACCCAGTACTTC. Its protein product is CASSLGTEETQYF.

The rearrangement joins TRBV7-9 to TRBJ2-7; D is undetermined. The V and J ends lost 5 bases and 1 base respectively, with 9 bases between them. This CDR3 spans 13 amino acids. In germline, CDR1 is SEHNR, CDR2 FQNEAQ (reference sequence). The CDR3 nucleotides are TGTGCCAGCAGCGTAACTACGTCCTACGAGCAGTACTTC. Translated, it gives CASSVTTSYEQYF.

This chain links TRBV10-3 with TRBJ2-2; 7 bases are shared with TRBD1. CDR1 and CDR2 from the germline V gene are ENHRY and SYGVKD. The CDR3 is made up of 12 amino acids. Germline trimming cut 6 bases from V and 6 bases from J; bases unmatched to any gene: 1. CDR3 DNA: TGTGCCATCAGAACAGGGGCCGGGGAGCTGTTTTTT. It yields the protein CAIRTGAGELFF.

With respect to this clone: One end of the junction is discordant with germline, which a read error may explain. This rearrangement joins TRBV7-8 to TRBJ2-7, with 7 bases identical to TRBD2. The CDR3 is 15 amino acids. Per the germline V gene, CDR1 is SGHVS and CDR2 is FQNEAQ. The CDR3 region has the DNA TGTGCCAGCAGCTTATCGCCCCGGACTAGTTTAGGCCTGTGGTTC. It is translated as CASSLSPRTSLGLWF.

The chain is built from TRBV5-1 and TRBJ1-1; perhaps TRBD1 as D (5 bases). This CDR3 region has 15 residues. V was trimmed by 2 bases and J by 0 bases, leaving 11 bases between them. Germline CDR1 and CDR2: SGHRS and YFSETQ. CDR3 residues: CASSFQGGLNTEAFF. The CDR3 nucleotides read TGCGCCAGCAGCTTCCAGGGAGGACTGAACACTGAAGCTTTCTTT. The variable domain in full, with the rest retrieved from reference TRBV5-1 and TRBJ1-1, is KAGVTQTPRYLIKTRGQQVTLSCSPISGHRSVSWYQQTPGQGLQFLFEYFSETQRNKGNFPGRFSGRQFSNSRSEMNVSTLELGDSALYLCASSFQGGLNTEAFFGQGTRLTVV.

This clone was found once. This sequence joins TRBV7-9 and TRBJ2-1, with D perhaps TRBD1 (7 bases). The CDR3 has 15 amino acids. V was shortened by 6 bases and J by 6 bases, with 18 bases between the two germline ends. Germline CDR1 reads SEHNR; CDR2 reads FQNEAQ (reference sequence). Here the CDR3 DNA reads TGTGCCAGCAGTGAAGGTTGGAGGGGGCGCAATGAGCAGTTCTTC. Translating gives CASSEGWRGRNEQFF.

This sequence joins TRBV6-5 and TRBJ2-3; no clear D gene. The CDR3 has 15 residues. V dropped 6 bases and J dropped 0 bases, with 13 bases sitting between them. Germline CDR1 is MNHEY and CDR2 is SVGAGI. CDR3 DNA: TGTGCCAGCAGACGGGTGGTCTATAGCACAGATACGCAGTATTTT. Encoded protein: CASRRVVYSTDTQYF.

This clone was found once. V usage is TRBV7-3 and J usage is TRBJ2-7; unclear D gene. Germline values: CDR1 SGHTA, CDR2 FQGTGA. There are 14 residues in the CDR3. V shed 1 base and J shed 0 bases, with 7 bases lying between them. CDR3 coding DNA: TGTGCCAGCAGCTTAAAAGGTTTCTCCTACGAGCAGTACTTC. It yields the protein CASSLKGFSYEQYF.

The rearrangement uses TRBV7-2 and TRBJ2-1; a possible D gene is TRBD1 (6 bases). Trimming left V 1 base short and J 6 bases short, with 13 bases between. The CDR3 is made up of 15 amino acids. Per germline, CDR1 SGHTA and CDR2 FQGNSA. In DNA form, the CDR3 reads TGTGCCAGCAGCTTAGGAGCAGGGGCGGGCAATGAGCAGTTCTTC. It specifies CASSLGAGAGNEQFF.

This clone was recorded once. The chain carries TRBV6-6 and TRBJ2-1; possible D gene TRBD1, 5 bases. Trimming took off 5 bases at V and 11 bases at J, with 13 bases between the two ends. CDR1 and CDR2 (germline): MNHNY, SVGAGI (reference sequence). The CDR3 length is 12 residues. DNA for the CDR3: TGTGCCAGCAGTCGACGTGGGGCCCAGCAGTTCTTC. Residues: CASSRRGAQQFF.

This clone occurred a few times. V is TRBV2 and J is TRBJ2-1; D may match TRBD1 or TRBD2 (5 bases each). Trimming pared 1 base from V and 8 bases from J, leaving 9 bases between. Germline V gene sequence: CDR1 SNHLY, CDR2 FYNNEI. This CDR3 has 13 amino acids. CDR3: CASSEVRGDEQFF. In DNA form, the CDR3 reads TGTGCCAGCAGTGAAGTAAGGGGAGATGAGCAGTTCTTC.